This TCR beta chain was retrieved from a study of blood T cell repertoires in COVID-19. Study-level background: The United States, Italy and Spain were the sources of the acute and convalescent COVID-19 samples.

This clone turned up a few times. Repertoires were generated with immunoSEQ multiplex PCR, while TCRdb's copy carries only in-frame clones and drops some. The sample has 150,000 to 200,000 clones, about 77% seen once. The germline V and J ends were trimmed by 2 bases and 7 bases, with 12 bases remaining between them. The length of the CDR3 is 14 residues. Germline V gene lookup returns CDR1 MDHEN and CDR2 SYDVKM. This rearrangement joins TRBV28 to TRBJ2-4, with D perhaps matching TRBD2 (6 bases). Material: PBMCs or T cells enriched from blood (not recorded which). The receptor was isolated from a woman between 45 and 60 years old with acute COVID-19. CDR3 in DNA: TGTGCCAGCAGTTTAAGCGTTGGGGGGAACATTCAGTACTTC. Protein: CASSLSVGGNIQYF. Variable domain in full (rest from reference TRBV28 and TRBJ2-4): DVKVTQSSRYLVKRTGEKVFLECVQDMDHENMFWYRQDPGLGLRLIYFSYDVKMKEKGDIPEGYSVSREKKERFSLILESASTNQTSMYLCASSLSVGGNIQYFGAGTRLSVL.